The present T cell receptor beta chain was sequenced within a study of T cells in Graves' hyperthyroidism and ophthalmopathy. CDR3 length: 15 residues. Germline CDR1 SGHRS, CDR2 YFSETQ. The germline V and J ends were trimmed by 4 bases and 1 base, with 11 bases remaining between them. This clonotype was seen many times. Its antigen is currently unknown. Amplified TCR beta CDR3 regions came from RNA transcripts. HTBI primers were employed in a first-round RT-PCR of the TCR CDR3. MiXCR, run by TCRdb on the multiplex PCR reads, gives a single entry per CDR3 protein. The sample includes a few hundred thousand distinct CDR3 sequences, approximately 15% of them seen just once. Whole-study results and caveats: Most clonotypes expanded in the thyroid (above 0.001) were also present in blood.

Sequenced input: blood. The sequence came from a woman aged 40 to 49 with Graves' ophthalmopathy. The rearrangement links TRBV5-1 to TRBJ2-2; D may be TRBD1 or TRBD2 (5 bases each). The CDR3 loop reads CASSTGTVNTGELFF. CDR3 sequence (DNA): TGCGCCAGCAGCACCGGGACGGTGAACACCGGGGAGCTGTTTTTT.